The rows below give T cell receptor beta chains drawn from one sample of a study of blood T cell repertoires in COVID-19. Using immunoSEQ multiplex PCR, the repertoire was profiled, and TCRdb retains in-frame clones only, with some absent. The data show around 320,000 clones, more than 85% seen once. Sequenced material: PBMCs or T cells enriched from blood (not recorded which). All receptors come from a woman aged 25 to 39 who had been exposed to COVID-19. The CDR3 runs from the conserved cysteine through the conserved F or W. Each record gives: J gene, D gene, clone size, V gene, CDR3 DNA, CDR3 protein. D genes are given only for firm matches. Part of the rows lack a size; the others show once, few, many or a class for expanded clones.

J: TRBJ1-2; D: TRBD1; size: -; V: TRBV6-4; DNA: TGTGCCAGCAGTGAAGACGGCAGGGGGTACTATGGCTACACCTTC; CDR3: CASSEDGRGYYGYTF
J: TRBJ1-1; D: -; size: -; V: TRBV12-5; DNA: TGTGCTAGTGGTTCGGGGGGCTCTGAAGCTTTCTTT; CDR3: CASGSGGSEAFF
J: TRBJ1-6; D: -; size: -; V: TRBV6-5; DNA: TGTGCCAGCAGTTACGTACCCCAACAGAGTAATTCACCCCTCCACTTT; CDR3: CASSYVPQQSNSPLHF
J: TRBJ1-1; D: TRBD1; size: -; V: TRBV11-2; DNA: TGTGCCAGCAGCACAGGGACAGGGCACACTGAAGCTTTCTTT; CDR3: CASSTGTGHTEAFF
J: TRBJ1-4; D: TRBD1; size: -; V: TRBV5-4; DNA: TGTGCCAGCAGCTTAACCGGACAGGGGTGGTCGACTAATGAAAAACTGTTTTTT; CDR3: CASSLTGQGWSTNEKLFF
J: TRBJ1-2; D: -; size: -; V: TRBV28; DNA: TGTGCCAGCAGTTCCCCGAAAAAACTTAACTATGGCTACACCTTC; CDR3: CASSSPKKLNYGYTF
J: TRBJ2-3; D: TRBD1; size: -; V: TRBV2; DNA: TGTGCCAGCAGAACGGGACAGGGTACAGATACGCAGTATTTT; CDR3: CASRTGQGTDTQYF
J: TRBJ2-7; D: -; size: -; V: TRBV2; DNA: TGTGCCAGCAGGGTACGGGGTACCATTACCTACGAGCAGTACTTC; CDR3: CASRVRGTITYEQYF
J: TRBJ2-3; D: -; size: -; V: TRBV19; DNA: TGTGCCAGTAGTATAGACGGGAGCACAGATACGCAGTATTTT; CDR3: CASSIDGSTDTQYF
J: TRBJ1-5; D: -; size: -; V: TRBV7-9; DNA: TGTGCCAGCAGCATCCCCGTACCTAAGGACAGCAGGAATCAGCCCCAGCATTTT; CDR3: CASSIPVPKDSRNQPQHF
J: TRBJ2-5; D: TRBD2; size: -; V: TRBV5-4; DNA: TGTGCCAGCAGCCCTAGCGGGGGGGCCGTGGAGACCCAGTACTTC; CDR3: CASSPSGGAVETQYF
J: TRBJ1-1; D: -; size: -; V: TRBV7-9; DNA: TGTGCCAGCTCCACGACAGGTGAAGCTTTCTTT; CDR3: CASSTTGEAFF
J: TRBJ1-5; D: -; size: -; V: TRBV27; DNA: TGTGCCAGCAGTCCTAGGGGCGGGGGAGGACAGCCCCAGCATTTT; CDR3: CASSPRGGGGQPQHF
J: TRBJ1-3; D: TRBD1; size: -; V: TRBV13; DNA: TGTGCCAGCAGCTCGAGACAGGGGGCAAGCACCATATATTTT; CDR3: CASSSRQGASTIYF
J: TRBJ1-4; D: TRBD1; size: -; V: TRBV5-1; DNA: TGCGCCAGCAGCTTGGCAGGGGGCGGTGAAAAACTGTTTTTT; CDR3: CASSLAGGGEKLFF
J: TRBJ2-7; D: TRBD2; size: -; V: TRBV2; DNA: TGTGCCAGCAGGGGGGGACTAGCGGGGCCGTACGAGCAGTACTTC; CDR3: CASRGGLAGPYEQYF
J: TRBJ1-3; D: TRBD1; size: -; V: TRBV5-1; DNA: TGCGCCAGCAGCTTGCAGGCGGCAGGGGGCCCTGGAAACACCATATATTTT; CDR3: CASSLQAAGGPGNTIYF
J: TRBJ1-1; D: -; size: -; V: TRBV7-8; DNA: TGTGCCAGCAGCTTAACCGGGGTTAGGCGCACTGAAGCTTTCTTT; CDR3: CASSLTGVRRTEAFF
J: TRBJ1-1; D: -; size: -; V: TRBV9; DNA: TGTGCCAGCAGCGTAGTGGGGGGGAACACTGAAGCTTTCTTT; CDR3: CASSVVGGNTEAFF
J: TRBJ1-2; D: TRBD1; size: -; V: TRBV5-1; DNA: TGCGCCAGCAGCCCGGACAGGGGGGGTGGCTACACCTTC; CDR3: CASSPDRGGGYTF
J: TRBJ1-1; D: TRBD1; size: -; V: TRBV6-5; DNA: TGTGCCAGCAGTTACGGGACAGGAGATAACACTGAAGCTTTCTTT; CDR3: CASSYGTGDNTEAFF
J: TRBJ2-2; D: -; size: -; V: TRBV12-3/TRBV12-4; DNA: TGTGCCAGCAGCTCGTACGGGGACGGGGAGCTGTTTTTT; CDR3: CASSSYGDGELFF
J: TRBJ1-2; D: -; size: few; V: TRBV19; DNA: TGTGCCAGTAGTATCCGTGCGGAGAGCTATGGCTACACCTTC; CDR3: CASSIRAESYGYTF
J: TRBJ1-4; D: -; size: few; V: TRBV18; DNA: TGTGCCAGCTCACCACGAGGACAGAATAATGAAAAACTGTTTTTT; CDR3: CASSPRGQNNEKLFF
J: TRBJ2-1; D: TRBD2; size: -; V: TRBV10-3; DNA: TGTGCCATCGGCGGGGGCTACAATGAGCAGTTCTTC; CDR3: CAIGGGYNEQFF
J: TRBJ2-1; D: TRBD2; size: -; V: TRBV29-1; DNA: TGCAGCGTTTGGACTAGCGGGGGGACCTACAATGAGCAGTTCTTC; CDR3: CSVWTSGGTYNEQFF
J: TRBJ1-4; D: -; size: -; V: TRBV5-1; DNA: TGCGCCAGCAGCTTGATACAGGGAGTGGCTGAAAAACTGTTTTTT; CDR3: CASSLIQGVAEKLFF
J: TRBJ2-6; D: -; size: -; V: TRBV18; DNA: TGTGCCAGCTCACCCCGGGGCTCTGGGGCCAACGTCCTGACTTTC; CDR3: CASSPRGSGANVLTF
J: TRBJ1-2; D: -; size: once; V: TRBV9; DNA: TGTGCCAGCAGCGCGAGAGGACACTACACCTTC; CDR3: CASSARGHYTF
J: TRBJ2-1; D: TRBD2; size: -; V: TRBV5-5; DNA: TGTGCCAGCAGCTTCACGACTAGCGGGGGAGGTGAGCAGTTCTTC; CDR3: CASSFTTSGGGEQFF
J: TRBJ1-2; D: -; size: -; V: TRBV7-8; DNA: TGTGCCAGCAGCTTGACCCCCGATCGGGGGGCTTTCTATGGCTACACCTTC; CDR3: CASSLTPDRGAFYGYTF
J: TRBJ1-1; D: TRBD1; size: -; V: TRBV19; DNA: TGTGCCAGTAGCTATGCCGGGACAGGGAGGGATATGAACACTGAAGCTTTCTTT; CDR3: CASSYAGTGRDMNTEAFF
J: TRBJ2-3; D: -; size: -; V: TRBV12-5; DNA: TGTGCTAGTGGTCAGGGGTATTTT; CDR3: CASGQGYF
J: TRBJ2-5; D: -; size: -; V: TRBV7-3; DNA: TGTGCCAGCACCAGTGGCGGGGCGGTAGAGACCCAGTACTTC; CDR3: CASTSGGAVETQYF
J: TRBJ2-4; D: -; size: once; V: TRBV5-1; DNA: TGCGCCAGCAGCTTGGTACCAGGGGCTGGGAACATTCAGTACTTC; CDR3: CASSLVPGAGNIQYF
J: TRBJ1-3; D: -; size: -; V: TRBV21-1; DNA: TGTGCCAGCAGCAAAGTCCTTGACTCCCTTGTAAACACCATATATTTT; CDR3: CASSKVLDSLVNTIYF
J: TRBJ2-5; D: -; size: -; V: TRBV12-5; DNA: TGTGCTAGTGCCTTGGACAGAGCAGAGACCCAGTACTTC; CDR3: CASALDRAETQYF
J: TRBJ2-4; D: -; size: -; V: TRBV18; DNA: TGTGCCAGCTCACCCCCGGCCGCGAGAGGAAACATTCAGTACTTC; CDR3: CASSPPAARGNIQYF
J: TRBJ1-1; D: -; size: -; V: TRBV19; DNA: TGTGCCAGTAGTACCTACGACAGATTCGAGAAAGCTTTCTTT; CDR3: CASSTYDRFEKAFF
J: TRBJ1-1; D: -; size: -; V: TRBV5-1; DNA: TGCGCCAGCAGCTTGGTGGCGAGTACAGGGCACACTGAAGCTTTCTTT; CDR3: CASSLVASTGHTEAFF
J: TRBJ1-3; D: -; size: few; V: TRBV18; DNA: TGTGCCAGCTCACAGACAGCGACTGGAAACACCATATATTTT; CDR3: CASSQTATGNTIYF
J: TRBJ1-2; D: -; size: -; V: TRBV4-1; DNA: TGCGCCAGCAGCCCGACTATAAAAGTGGACTATGGCTACACCTTC; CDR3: CASSPTIKVDYGYTF
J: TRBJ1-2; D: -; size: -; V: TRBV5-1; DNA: TGCGCCAGCAGCACGTCGGGGGAAGGCGGCTATGGCTACACCTTC; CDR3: CASSTSGEGGYGYTF
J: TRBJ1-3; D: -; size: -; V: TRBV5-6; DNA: TGTGCCAGCAGCTTGGCCGGGGGGGAAGGAAACACCATATATTTT; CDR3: CASSLAGGEGNTIYF